The T cell receptor (beta chain) described here comes from a study of blood T cell repertoires in COVID-19. About the research overall: Sites across the United States, Italy and Spain contributed samples from acute and convalescent COVID-19.

The germline V gene encodes CDR1 LGHDT and CDR2 YNNKEL (reference sequence). This CDR3 region has 14 residues. The V and J ends lost 1 base and 7 bases respectively, with 8 bases between them. The protocol was immunoSEQ multiplex PCR, while the TCRdb copy is restricted to in-frame clones and leaves out a portion. The sample contains about 670,000 clones, about 87% of which appear only once. What was sequenced was peripheral blood. This sequence originates from a woman between 18 and 29 years old with acute or convalescent COVID-19. The chain carries TRBV3-1 (or the pseudogene TRBV3-2) and TRBJ1-6; the D gene is possibly TRBD1 (5 bases). The CDR3 DNA is TGTGCCAGCAGCCAAGGCAGGGTCAATTCACCCCTCCACTTT. This encodes CASSQGRVNSPLHF.